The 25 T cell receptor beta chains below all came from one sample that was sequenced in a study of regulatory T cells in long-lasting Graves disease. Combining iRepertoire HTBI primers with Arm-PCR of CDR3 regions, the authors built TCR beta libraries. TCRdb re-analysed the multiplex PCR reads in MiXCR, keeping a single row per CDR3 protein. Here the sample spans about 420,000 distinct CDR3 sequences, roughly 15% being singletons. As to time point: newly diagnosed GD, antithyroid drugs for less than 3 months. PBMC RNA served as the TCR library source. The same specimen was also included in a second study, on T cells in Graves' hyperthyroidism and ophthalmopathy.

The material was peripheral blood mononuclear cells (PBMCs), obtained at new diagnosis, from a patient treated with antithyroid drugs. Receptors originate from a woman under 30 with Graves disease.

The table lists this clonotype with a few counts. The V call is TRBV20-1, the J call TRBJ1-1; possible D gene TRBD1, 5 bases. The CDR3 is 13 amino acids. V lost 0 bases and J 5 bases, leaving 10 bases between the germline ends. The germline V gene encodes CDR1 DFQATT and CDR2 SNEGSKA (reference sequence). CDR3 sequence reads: CSARDPRGTEAFF. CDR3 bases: TGCAGTGCTAGAGACCCCCGGGGGACTGAAGCTTTCTTT.

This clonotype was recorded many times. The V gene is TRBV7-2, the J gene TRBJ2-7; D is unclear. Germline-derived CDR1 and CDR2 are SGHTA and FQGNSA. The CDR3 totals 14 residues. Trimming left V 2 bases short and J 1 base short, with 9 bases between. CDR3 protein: CASSLNYPSYEQYF. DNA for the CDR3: TGTGCCAGCAGCTTAAACTACCCATCCTACGAGCAGTACTTC.

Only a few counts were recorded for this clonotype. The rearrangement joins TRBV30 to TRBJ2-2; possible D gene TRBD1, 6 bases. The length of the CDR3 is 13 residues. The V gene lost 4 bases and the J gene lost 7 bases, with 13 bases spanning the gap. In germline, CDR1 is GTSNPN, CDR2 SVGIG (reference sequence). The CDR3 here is CAWNPRGIGELFF. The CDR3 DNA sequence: TGTGCCTGGAATCCCAGGGGTATCGGGGAGCTGTTTTTT.

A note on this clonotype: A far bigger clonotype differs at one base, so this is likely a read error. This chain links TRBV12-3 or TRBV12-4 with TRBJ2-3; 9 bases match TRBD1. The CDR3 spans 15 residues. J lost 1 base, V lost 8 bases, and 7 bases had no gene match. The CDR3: CASGPGQGRTDTQYF. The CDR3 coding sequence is TGTGCCAGCGGTCCCGGACAGGGGCGCACAGATACGCAGTATTTT.

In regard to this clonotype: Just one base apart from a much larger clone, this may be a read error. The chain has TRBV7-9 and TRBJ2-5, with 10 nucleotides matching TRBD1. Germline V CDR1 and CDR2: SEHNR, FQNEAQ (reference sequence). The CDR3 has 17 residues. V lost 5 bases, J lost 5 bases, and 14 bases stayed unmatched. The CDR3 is CASSLTHGTGVWETQYF. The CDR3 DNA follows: TGTGCCAGCAGCCTCACCCATGGGACAGGGGTATGGGAGACCCAGTACTTC.

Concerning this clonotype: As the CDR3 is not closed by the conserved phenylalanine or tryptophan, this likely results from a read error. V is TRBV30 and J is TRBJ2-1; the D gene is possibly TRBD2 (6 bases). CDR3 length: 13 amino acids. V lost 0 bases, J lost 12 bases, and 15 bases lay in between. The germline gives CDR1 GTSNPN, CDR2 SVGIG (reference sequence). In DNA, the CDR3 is TGTGCCTGGAGTGTACACTCGGGAGATGGGCAGTTCGTC. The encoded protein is CAWSVHSGDGQFV.

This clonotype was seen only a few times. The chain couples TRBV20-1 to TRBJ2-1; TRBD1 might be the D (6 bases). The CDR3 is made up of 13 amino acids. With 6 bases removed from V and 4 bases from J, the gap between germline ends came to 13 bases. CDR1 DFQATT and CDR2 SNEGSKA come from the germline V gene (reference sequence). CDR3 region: CSAGDTTYNEQFF. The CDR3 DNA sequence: TGCAGTGCCGGGGACACTACTTACAATGAGCAGTTCTTC.

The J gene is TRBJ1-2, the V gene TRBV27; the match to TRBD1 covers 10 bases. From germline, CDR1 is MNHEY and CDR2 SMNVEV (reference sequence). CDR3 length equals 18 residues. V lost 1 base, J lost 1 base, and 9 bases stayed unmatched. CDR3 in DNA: TGTGCCAGCAGTTTATACTCCGGGACAGGGGCGCGTAACTATGGCTACACCTTC. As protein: CASSLYSGTGARNYGYTF.

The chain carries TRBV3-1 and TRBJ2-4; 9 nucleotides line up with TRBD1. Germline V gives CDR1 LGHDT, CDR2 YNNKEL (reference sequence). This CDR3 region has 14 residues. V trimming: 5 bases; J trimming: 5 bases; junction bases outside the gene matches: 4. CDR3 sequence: CASSFTGGENIQYF. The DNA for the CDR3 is TGTGCCAGCAGCTTCACAGGGGGCGAAAACATTCAGTACTTC.

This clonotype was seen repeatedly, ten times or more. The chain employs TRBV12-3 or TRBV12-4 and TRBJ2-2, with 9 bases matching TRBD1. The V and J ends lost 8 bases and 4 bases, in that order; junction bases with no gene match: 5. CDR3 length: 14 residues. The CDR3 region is CASRKDRGTGELFF. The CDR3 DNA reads TGTGCCAGCCGTAAGGACAGGGGCACCGGGGAGCTGTTTTTT.

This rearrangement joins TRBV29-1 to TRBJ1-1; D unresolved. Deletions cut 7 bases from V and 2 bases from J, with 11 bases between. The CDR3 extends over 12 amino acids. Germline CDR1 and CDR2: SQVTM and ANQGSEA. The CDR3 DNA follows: TGCAGCGCCCCTGGCCAAAACACTGAAGCTTTCTTT. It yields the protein CSAPGQNTEAFF. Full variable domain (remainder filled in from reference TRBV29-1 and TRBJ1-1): SAVISQKPSRDICQRGTSLTIQCQVDSQVTMMFWYRQQPGQSLTLIATANQGSEATYESGFVIDKFPISRPNLTFSTLTVSNMSPEDSSIYLCSAPGQNTEAFFGQGTRLTVV.

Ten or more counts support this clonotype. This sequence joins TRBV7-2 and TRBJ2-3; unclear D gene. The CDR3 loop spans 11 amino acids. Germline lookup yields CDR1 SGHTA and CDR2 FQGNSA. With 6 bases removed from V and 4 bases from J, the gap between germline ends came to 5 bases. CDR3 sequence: CASRDSDTQYF. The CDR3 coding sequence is TGTGCCAGCAGGGATTCAGATACGCAGTATTTT.

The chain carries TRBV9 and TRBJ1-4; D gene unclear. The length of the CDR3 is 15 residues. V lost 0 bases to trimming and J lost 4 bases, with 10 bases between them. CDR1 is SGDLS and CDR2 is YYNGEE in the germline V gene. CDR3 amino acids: CASSVAGGINEKLFF. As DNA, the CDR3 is TGTGCCAGCAGCGTAGCAGGTGGGATTAATGAAAAACTGTTTTTT. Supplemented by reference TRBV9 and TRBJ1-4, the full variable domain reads DSGVTQTPKHLITATGQRVTLRCSPRSGDLSVYWYQQSLDQGLQFLIQYYNGEERAKGNILERFSAQQFPDLHSELNLSSLELGDSALYFCASSVAGGINEKLFFGSGTQLSVL.

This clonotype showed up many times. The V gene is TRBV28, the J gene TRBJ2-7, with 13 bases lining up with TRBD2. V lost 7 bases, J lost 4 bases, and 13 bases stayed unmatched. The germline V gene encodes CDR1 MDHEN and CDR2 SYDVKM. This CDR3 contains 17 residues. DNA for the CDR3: TGTGCCAGCATTCCCCACGGACTAGCGGGAGAAGAGTACGAGCAGTACTTC. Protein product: CASIPHGLAGEEYEQYF.

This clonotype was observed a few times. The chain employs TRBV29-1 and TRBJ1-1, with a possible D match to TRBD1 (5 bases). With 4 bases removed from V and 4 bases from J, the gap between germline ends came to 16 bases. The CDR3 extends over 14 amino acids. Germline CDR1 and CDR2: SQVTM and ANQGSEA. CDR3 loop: CSVASTGSSTEAFF. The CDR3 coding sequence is TGCAGCGTTGCCTCCACAGGATCTAGCACTGAAGCTTTCTTT.

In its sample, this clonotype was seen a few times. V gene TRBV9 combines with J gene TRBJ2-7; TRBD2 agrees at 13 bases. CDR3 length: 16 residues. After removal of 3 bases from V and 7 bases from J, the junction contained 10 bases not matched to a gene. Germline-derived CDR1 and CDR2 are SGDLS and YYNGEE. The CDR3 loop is CASSGGLAGWPGEQYF. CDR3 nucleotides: TGTGCCAGCAGCGGGGGACTAGCGGGGTGGCCTGGGGAGCAGTACTTC.

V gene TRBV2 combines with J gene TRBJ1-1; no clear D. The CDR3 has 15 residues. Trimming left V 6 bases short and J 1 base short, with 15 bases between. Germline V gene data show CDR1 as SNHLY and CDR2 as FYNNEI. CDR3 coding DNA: TGTGCCAGCAGCAGAGACACCGTGGCGAACACTGAAGCTTTCTTT. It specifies CASSRDTVANTEAFF.

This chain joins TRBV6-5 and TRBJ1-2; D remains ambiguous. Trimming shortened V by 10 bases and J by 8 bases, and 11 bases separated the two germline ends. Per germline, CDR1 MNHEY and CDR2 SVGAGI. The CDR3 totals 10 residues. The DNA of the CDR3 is TGTGCCACCAATTATTTGGGCTACACCTTC. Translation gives CATNYLGYTF.

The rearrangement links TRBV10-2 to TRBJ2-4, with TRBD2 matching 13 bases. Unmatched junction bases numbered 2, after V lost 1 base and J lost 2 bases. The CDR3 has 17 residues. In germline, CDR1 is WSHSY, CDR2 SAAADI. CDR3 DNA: TGCGCCAGCAGTGAGTGGACTAGCGGGAGATCCAAAAACATTCAGTACTTC. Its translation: CASSEWTSGRSKNIQYF.

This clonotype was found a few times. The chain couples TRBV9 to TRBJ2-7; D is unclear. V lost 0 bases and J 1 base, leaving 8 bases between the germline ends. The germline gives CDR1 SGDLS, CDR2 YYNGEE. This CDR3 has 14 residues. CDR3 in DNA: TGTGCCAGCAGCGTAGGATTCAGGTCCTACGAGCAGTACTTC. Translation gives CASSVGFRSYEQYF.

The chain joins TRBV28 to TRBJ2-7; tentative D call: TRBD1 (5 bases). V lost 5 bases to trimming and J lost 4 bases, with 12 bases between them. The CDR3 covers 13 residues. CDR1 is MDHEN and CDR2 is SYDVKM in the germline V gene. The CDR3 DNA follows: TGTGCCAGCAGTCGACAGAGACAATACGAGCAGTACTTC. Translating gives CASSRQRQYEQYF. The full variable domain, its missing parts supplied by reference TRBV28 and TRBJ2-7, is DVKVTQSSRYLVKRTGEKVFLECVQDMDHENMFWYRQDPGLGLRLIYFSYDVKMKEKGDIPEGYSVSREKKERFSLILESASTNQTSMYLCASSRQRQYEQYFGPGTRLTVT.

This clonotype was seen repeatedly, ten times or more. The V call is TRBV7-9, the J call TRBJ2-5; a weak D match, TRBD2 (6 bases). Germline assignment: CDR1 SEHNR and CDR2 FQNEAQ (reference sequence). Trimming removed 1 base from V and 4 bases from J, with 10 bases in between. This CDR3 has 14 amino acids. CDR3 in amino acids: CASSLDGSRETQYF. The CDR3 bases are TGTGCCAGCAGCTTAGACGGGAGTCGAGAGACCCAGTACTTC.

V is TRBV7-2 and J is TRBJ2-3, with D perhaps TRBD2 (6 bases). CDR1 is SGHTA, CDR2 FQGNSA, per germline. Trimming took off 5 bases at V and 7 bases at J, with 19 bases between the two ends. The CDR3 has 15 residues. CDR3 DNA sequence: TGTGCCAGCAGCCAGCGGGCTAGCGTAAGTTATACGCAGTATTTT. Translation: CASSQRASVSYTQYF.

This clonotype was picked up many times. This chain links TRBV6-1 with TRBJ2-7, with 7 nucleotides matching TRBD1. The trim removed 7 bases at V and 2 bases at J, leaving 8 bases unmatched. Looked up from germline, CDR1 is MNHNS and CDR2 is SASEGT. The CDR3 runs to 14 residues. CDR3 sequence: CASTYRDRTYEQYF. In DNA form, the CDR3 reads TGTGCCAGCACCTACAGGGACAGAACCTACGAGCAGTACTTC.

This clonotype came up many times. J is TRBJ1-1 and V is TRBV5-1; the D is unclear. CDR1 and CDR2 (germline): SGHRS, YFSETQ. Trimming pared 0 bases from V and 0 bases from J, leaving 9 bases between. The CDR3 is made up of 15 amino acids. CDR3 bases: TGCGCCAGCAGCTTGGCCGTGGGATTGAACACTGAAGCTTTCTTT. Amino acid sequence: CASSLAVGLNTEAFF.